The 26 T cell receptor beta chains below were found in one sample sequenced in a study of T cells after yellow fever vaccination. One entry per CDR3 protein results from TCRdb running MiXCR on the 5' RACE reads. The sample lists some 500,000 distinct CDR3 sequences, about 14% occurring once. This sample comprised PBMCs, obtained on the day of the yellow fever booster vaccination. The receptor source for this set is a man between 25 and 39 years old who received the YFV17D yellow fever vaccine.

The chain has TRBV6-1 and TRBJ2-1; TRBD1 agrees at 7 bases. Germline values: CDR1 MNHNS, CDR2 SASEGT. V shed 6 bases and J 3 bases; nucleotides not matched to a gene: 8. The CDR3 has 15 residues. CDR3 sequence reads: CASRPTGTVYNEQFF. The CDR3 bases are TGTGCCAGCAGGCCGACAGGGACAGTCTACAATGAGCAGTTCTTC.

This chain joins TRBV27 and TRBJ2-7; unclear D gene. The CDR3 length is 13 residues. The germline CDR1 and CDR2 sequences are MNHEY and SMNVEV (reference sequence). The ends were cut back, 4 bases at V and 3 bases at J, with 10 bases in the middle. The DNA of the CDR3 is TGTGCCAGCAGTTCCCTACTGGACTACGAGCAGTACTTC. Translating gives CASSSLLDYEQYF.

This rearrangement joins TRBV6-5 to TRBJ2-5, with D possibly being TRBD1 or TRBD2 (6 bases each). Trimming shortened V by 0 bases and J by 2 bases, and 13 bases separated the two germline ends. The CDR3 is made up of 16 amino acids. Germline CDR1 MNHEY, CDR2 SVGAGI. The CDR3 bases are TGTGCCAGCAGTTACTCGGGGGGCTTCCCACAAGAGACCCAGTACTTC. Protein sequence: CASSYSGGFPQETQYF.

This sequence joins TRBV5-1 and TRBJ2-1, with 9 bases fitting TRBD2. V lost 3 bases, J lost 11 bases, and 6 bases stayed unmatched. Germline V gene sequence: CDR1 SGHRS, CDR2 YFSETQ. The CDR3 spans 13 residues. The CDR3 spells CASSWAAGGQQFF. The CDR3 nucleotides read TGCGCCAGCAGCTGGGCAGCGGGAGGCCAGCAGTTCTTC. Variable domain in full (rest from reference TRBV5-1 and TRBJ2-1): KAGVTQTPRYLIKTRGQQVTLSCSPISGHRSVSWYQQTPGQGLQFLFEYFSETQRNKGNFPGRFSGRQFSNSRSEMNVSTLELGDSALYLCASSWAAGGQQFFGPGTRLTVL.

V usage is TRBV5-1 and J usage is TRBJ1-1, with D unclear. Trimming removed 2 bases from V and 8 bases from J, with 10 bases in between. Germline V gene data show CDR1 as SGHRS and CDR2 as YFSETQ. The CDR3 sequence is 12 residues long. The CDR3 spells CASSLGSREAFF. The CDR3 nucleotides read TGCGCCAGCAGCTTAGGTTCAAGAGAAGCTTTCTTT. The full variable domain, rest sourced from reference TRBV5-1 and TRBJ1-1, is KAGVTQTPRYLIKTRGQQVTLSCSPISGHRSVSWYQQTPGQGLQFLFEYFSETQRNKGNFPGRFSGRQFSNSRSEMNVSTLELGDSALYLCASSLGSREAFFGQGTRLTVV.

This clonotype was picked up a small number of times. V and J are TRBV6-2 or TRBV6-3 and TRBJ2-5; 11 bases agree with TRBD2. This CDR3 contains 14 residues. The V segment lost 7 bases and the J segment 4 bases; nucleotides outside the gene matches: 5. Germline V CDR1 and CDR2: MNHEY, SVGEGT. CDR3 nucleotides: TGTGCCAGCACTGCACTAGCGGGAGTAGAGACCCAGTACTTC. Protein sequence: CASTALAGVETQYF.

This chain joins TRBV6-5 and TRBJ2-5; 7 positions agree with TRBD2. Trimming took 3 bases from V and 7 from J; bases not matched to a gene: 2. CDR1 MNHEY and CDR2 SVGAGI come from the germline V gene. The CDR3 length is 12 residues. For the CDR3, the DNA is TGTGCCAGCAGTTATTGGGAGGGGACCCAGTACTTC. Its translation is CASSYWEGTQYF.

Only a few counts were recorded for this clonotype. This chain uses TRBV28 with TRBJ2-2; D unclear. The V gene's germline CDR1 is MDHEN and CDR2 SYDVKM. This CDR3 contains 19 residues. Trimming shortened V by 5 bases and J by 6 bases, and 28 bases separated the two germline ends. This CDR3 is CASSPTTLVRAPRSGELFF. Written as DNA, the CDR3 is TGTGCCAGCAGTCCAACGACCCTTGTCCGGGCCCCGCGGTCCGGGGAGCTGTTTTTT.

The sample holds a few counts of this clonotype. The chain uses TRBV9 and TRBJ2-3, with D possibly matching TRBD2 (6 bases). The germline gives CDR1 SGDLS, CDR2 YYNGEE. Trimming removed 2 bases from V and 1 base from J, with 11 bases in between. The CDR3 is 15 residues long. The CDR3 coding sequence is TGTGCCAGCAGCGTCGGAGGGCAGCGCACAGATACGCAGTATTTT. Translating it yields CASSVGGQRTDTQYF. The full variable domain, rest sourced from reference TRBV9 and TRBJ2-3, is DSGVTQTPKHLITATGQRVTLRCSPRSGDLSVYWYQQSLDQGLQFLIQYYNGEERAKGNILERFSAQQFPDLHSELNLSSLELGDSALYFCASSVGGQRTDTQYFGPGTRLTVL.

This clonotype has just a few counts. The CDR3 is CATSRAGTQGTEAFF. Written as DNA, the CDR3 is TGTGCCACCAGCAGGGCCGGGACGCAGGGCACTGAAGCTTTCTTT. The chain employs TRBV15 and TRBJ1-1; D is possibly TRBD1 (5 bases). This CDR3 has 15 amino acids. The V end was cut by 3 bases, the J end by 4 bases, with 15 bases between. Germline V gene sequence: CDR1 LNHNV, CDR2 YYDKDF (reference sequence).

This clonotype was seen a handful of times. This chain links TRBV20-1 with TRBJ2-1; 7 nucleotides agree with TRBD2. Trimming cost V 0 bases and J 13 bases; bases outside gene matches: 6. Germline loops: CDR1 DFQATT, CDR2 SNEGSKA (reference sequence). The CDR3 totals 12 residues. The CDR3 spells CSARDRLADQFF. The DNA for the CDR3 is TGCAGTGCTAGAGATCGACTAGCCGATCAGTTCTTC.

J is TRBJ2-7 and V is TRBV4-3; D assignment may be TRBD1 or TRBD2 (5 bases each). V dropped 0 bases and J dropped 3 bases, with 12 bases sitting between them. This CDR3 comprises 15 residues. Germline CDR1 LGHNA, CDR2 YSLEER. The CDR3 region is CASSQDRGRVYEQYF. CDR3 nucleotide sequence: TGCGCCAGCAGCCAAGATCGGGGCAGGGTCTACGAGCAGTACTTC.

V gene TRBV4-2 combines with J gene TRBJ2-1; possible D gene TRBD1, 5 bases. CDR3 length: 14 amino acids. Germline assignment: CDR1 LGHNA and CDR2 YNFKEQ. Trimming removed 4 bases at V and 5 bases at J, with 12 bases between. Here the CDR3 DNA reads TGTGCCAGCAGCCGGGGCAGGAGTGACAATGAGCAGTTCTTC. Translation gives CASSRGRSDNEQFF.

In its sample, this clonotype was seen a few times. For the CDR3, the DNA is TGTGCCAGCAGCTTGAGCGGGGAAGCCTACAATGAGCAGTTCTTC. It yields the protein CASSLSGEAYNEQFF. The chain employs TRBV5-5 and TRBJ2-1; TRBD2 agrees at 7 bases. This CDR3 spans 15 amino acids. V lost 1 base, J lost 2 bases, and 3 bases stayed unmatched. Germline V lookup: CDR1 SGHKS, CDR2 YYEKEE (reference sequence).

The V call is TRBV14, the J call TRBJ2-5; D is perhaps TRBD2 (6 bases). Germline V gene data show CDR1 as SGHDN and CDR2 as FVKESK. The V end was cut by 4 bases, the J end by 6 bases, with 15 bases between. The length of the CDR3 is 14 residues. The CDR3 DNA follows: TGTGCCAGCAGCCGCGGGACCCCCTGGCAGACCCAGTACTTC. Translated, it gives CASSRGTPWQTQYF.

This sequence joins TRBV2 and TRBJ2-7; D might be TRBD1 (5 bases). CDR1 is SNHLY and CDR2 is FYNNEI in the germline V gene. CDR3 length: 12 residues. With 7 bases removed from V and 3 bases from J, the gap between germline ends came to 10 bases. CDR3 in amino acids: CASKVGLYEQYF. CDR3 DNA sequence: TGTGCCAGCAAGGTGGGGCTCTACGAGCAGTACTTC.

The chain has TRBV12-3 or TRBV12-4 and TRBJ2-7, with 8 bases fitting TRBD1. This CDR3 contains 13 residues. J gave up 5 bases and V 3 bases, and 3 bases lay outside the gene matches. This chain's CDR3 is CASSFDRGHEQYF. CDR3 bases: TGTGCCAGCAGTTTTGACAGGGGCCACGAGCAGTACTTC.

The V call is TRBV25-1, the J call TRBJ2-1; 15 bases fit TRBD2. The germline V gene has CDR1 MGHDK and CDR2 SYGVNS. The V segment lost 6 bases and the J segment 7 bases; nucleotides outside the gene matches: 4. CDR3 size: 15 residues. CDR3 sequence reads: CASSAGTSGRNEQFF. The CDR3 DNA sequence: TGTGCCAGCAGCGCCGGGACTAGCGGGAGGAATGAGCAGTTCTTC. Supplemented by reference TRBV25-1 and TRBJ2-1, the full variable domain reads EADIYQTPRYLVIGTGKKITLECSQTMGHDKMYWYQQDPGMELHLIHYSYGVNSTEKGDLSSESTVSRIRTEHFPLTLESARPSHTSQYLCASSAGTSGRNEQFFGPGTRLTVL.

The chain links TRBV20-1 to TRBJ1-2; possible D gene TRBD1, 5 bases. The CDR3 loop spans 12 amino acids. V was pared by 7 bases and J by 3 bases, with 12 bases between. Germline loops: CDR1 DFQATT, CDR2 SNEGSKA (reference sequence). Written as DNA, the CDR3 is TGCAGTGGGAGGGGAGTCGACTATGGCTACACCTTC. It codes for CSGRGVDYGYTF.

This chain links TRBV7-9 with TRBJ1-1; possibly TRBD1 for D (5 bases). There are 14 residues in the CDR3. V lost 0 bases to trimming and J lost 7 bases, with 12 bases between them. CDR1 is SEHNR, CDR2 FQNEAQ, per germline (reference sequence). Written as DNA, the CDR3 is TGTGCCAGCAGCTTAGCGGCAGGGCTAGGTGAAGCTTTCTTT. Translation gives CASSLAAGLGEAFF.

CDR3 nucleotide sequence: TGTGCCAGCAGGCCAGGGGGCTCGGTTAATGAGCAGTTCTTC. Translating gives CASRPGGSVNEQFF. This chain links TRBV7-9 with TRBJ2-1; TRBD1 agrees at 8 bases. Trimming removed 6 bases from V and 7 bases from J; junction bases left unmatched: 8. CDR1 and CDR2 (germline): SEHNR, FQNEAQ (reference sequence). This CDR3 region has 14 residues. The whole variable domain, filled in from reference TRBV7-9 and TRBJ2-1, reads DTGVSQNPRHKITKRGQNVTFRCDPISEHNRLYWYRQTLGQGPEFLTYFQNEAQLEKSRLLSDRFSAERPKGSFSTLEIQRTEQGDSAMYLCASRPGGSVNEQFFGPGTRLTVL.

The chain joins TRBV5-1 to TRBJ2-6; possibly TRBD1 or TRBD2 for D (5 bases each). The germline V gene has CDR1 SGHRS and CDR2 YFSETQ. This CDR3 spans 15 amino acids. V was shortened by 4 bases and J by 2 bases, with 10 bases between the two germline ends. CDR3 sequence (DNA): TGCGCCAGCAGCCGAATGGGGGCTGGGGCCAACGTCCTGACTTTC. Translating gives CASSRMGAGANVLTF. Based on the CDR3 plus reference TRBV5-1 and TRBJ2-6, the full variable domain is KAGVTQTPRYLIKTRGQQVTLSCSPISGHRSVSWYQQTPGQGLQFLFEYFSETQRNKGNFPGRFSGRQFSNSRSEMNVSTLELGDSALYLCASSRMGAGANVLTFGAGSRLTVL.

This clonotype was seen repeatedly, ten times or more. J is TRBJ2-1 and V is TRBV12-3 or TRBV12-4; 14 bases align to TRBD2. Unmatched junction bases numbered 3, after V lost 5 bases and J lost 9 bases. The CDR3 contains 14 residues. The CDR3: CASSPGLAGVEQFF. The CDR3 DNA reads TGTGCCAGCAGTCCGGGACTAGCGGGAGTTGAGCAGTTCTTC.

The V gene is TRBV5-5, the J gene TRBJ2-3; either TRBD1 or TRBD2 may supply D (5 bases each). The CDR3 consists of 14 residues. CDR1 is SGHKS and CDR2 is YYEKEE in the germline V gene (reference sequence). V was cut by 4 bases and J by 7 bases, with 16 bases left in between. CDR3 protein: CASSPGLLAYTQYF. CDR3 in DNA: TGTGCCAGCAGCCCGGGGCTCCTCGCCTATACGCAGTATTTT.

This clonotype was counted a few times. The chain couples TRBV6-1 to TRBJ2-3; 10 bases match TRBD2. Losses at the gene ends were 6 bases for V and 4 bases for J; bases not matched to a gene: 13. Germline V gives CDR1 MNHNS, CDR2 SASEGT. The length of the CDR3 is 17 residues. The CDR3 DNA reads TGTGCCAGCAGCCACCCCCCCGGGACTAGCGTGGCAGATACGCAGTATTTT. Its protein product is CASSHPPGTSVADTQYF.

The rearrangement joins TRBV7-3 to TRBJ2-7; a weak D match, TRBD2 (6 bases). CDR1 and CDR2 from the germline V gene are SGHTA and FQGTGA. V was pared by 1 base and J by 3 bases, with 13 bases between. This CDR3 region has 15 residues. CDR3 sequence (DNA): TGTGCCAGCAGCTTAAGTGGGACCGGGGGCTACGAGCAGTACTTC. Protein product: CASSLSGTGGYEQYF.